This TCR beta chain stems from a study of blood T cell repertoires in COVID-19. Study-wide context: Whether acute or convalescent, the COVID-19 samples came from the United States, Italy and Spain. PBMCs, B-cell-depleted T cells, or T cells provided the cDNA or gDNA that made up the material.

The length of the CDR3 is 14 residues. Germline CDR1 is ENHRY and CDR2 is SYGVKD. V trimming: 2 bases; J trimming: 6 bases; junction bases outside the gene matches: 4. Original analysis: Estimated nucleated cell counts came from reference gene primer amplification. The repertoire was sequenced with immunoSEQ multiplex PCR; TCRdb's copy has only in-frame clones and lacks some. Clone size and V and J calls were adopted from that table, with D and trimming inferred from the DNA. The profile covers a few hundred thousand clones, with 84% appearing a single time and under 15% taken by the ten largest. This TCR came from a human donor in a cohort sampled during active COVID-19. Sequencing input: peripheral blood. V and J are TRBV10-3 and TRBJ1-5, with 7 bases matching TRBD1. CDR3 in amino acids: CAISEAGDSQPQHF. CDR3 sequence (DNA): TGTGCCATCAGTGAGGCAGGGGACAGTCAGCCCCAGCATTTT.